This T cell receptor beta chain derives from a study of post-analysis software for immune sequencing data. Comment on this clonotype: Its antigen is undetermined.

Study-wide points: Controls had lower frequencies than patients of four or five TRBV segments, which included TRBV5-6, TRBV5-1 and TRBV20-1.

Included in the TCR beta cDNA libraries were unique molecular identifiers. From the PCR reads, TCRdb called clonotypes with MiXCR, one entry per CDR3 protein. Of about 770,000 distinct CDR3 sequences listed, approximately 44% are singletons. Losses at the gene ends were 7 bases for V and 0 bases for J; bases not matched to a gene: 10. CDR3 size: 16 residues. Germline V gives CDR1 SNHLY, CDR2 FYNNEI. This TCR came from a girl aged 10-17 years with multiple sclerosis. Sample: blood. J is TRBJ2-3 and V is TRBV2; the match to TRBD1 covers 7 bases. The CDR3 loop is CASTLTGMVSTDTQYF. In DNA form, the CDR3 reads TGTGCCAGCACACTGACAGGGATGGTTAGCACAGATACGCAGTATTTT.